Below, 27 T cell receptor beta chains from the same sample are listed, as sequenced in a study of shared clonotypes between healthy human individuals. Naivety among CD8 cells was defined by CD45RO negativity and positive CCR7 selection, thereby excluding terminally differentiated effector memory CD45RA+ cells. TCRdb keeps only in-frame clones here, not all; method: immunoSEQ multiplex PCR. This sample has some 2 million clones, with approximately 95% found just once. The source material was naive CD8+ T cells sorted from blood. The receptors shown here come from a man between 18 and 35 years old in good health.

The chain carries TRBV2 and TRBJ1-2; D is undetermined. The length of the CDR3 is 13 residues. Germline CDR1 is SNHLY and CDR2 is FYNNEI. V was trimmed by 6 bases and J by 3 bases, leaving 11 bases between them. CDR3 in DNA: TGTGCCAGCAGCGATCAGAAACACTATGGCTACACCTTC. As protein: CASSDQKHYGYTF.

The gene calls are TRBV10-3 and TRBJ2-6; 7 bases line up with TRBD1. The CDR3 runs to 19 residues. The germline CDR1 and CDR2 sequences are ENHRY and SYGVKD. Trimming at V came to 4 bases and at J to 1 base, leaving 13 bases not matched to a gene. The CDR3 loop reads CAISAAPTGAESGANVLTF. The DNA of the CDR3 is TGTGCCATCAGTGCCGCCCCCACAGGGGCAGAGTCTGGGGCCAACGTCCTGACTTTC.

V and J are TRBV27 and TRBJ1-5; D is uncertain. The length of the CDR3 is 13 residues. The germline CDR1 and CDR2 sequences are MNHEY and SMNVEV (reference sequence). V was trimmed by 3 bases and J by 5 bases, leaving 8 bases between them. The CDR3 sequence is CASSLFPDQPQHF. The CDR3, as DNA: TGTGCCAGCAGTTTGTTCCCCGATCAGCCCCAGCATTTT.

V and J are TRBV4-3 and TRBJ2-3; D not certain. Germline V CDR1 and CDR2: LGHNA, YSLEER. This CDR3 spans 14 amino acids. The germline V and J ends were trimmed by 6 bases and 1 base, with 11 bases remaining between them. The CDR3 protein is CASSRVIGTDTQYF. The DNA for the CDR3 is TGCGCCAGCAGTCGGGTCATTGGCACAGATACGCAGTATTTT.

The J gene is TRBJ2-1, the V gene TRBV4-3; D is undetermined. This CDR3 is built from 16 residues. Germline values: CDR1 LGHNA, CDR2 YSLEER. With 0 bases removed from V and 7 bases from J, the gap between germline ends came to 16 bases. The CDR3, as DNA: TGCGCCAGCAGCCAAGATAGAAGGAGCTTAGTAAATGAGCAGTTCTTC. Its translation: CASSQDRRSLVNEQFF.

The V and J genes are TRBV5-1 and TRBJ2-5, with D perhaps being TRBD1 or TRBD2 (5 bases each). This CDR3 has 14 amino acids. CDR1 is SGHRS, CDR2 YFSETQ, per germline. Trimming removed 7 bases at V and 5 bases at J, with 18 bases between. The CDR3 nucleotides read TGCGCCAGCTGGTCAGGGACCTCGGGGGAGACCCAGTACTTC. Encoded protein: CASWSGTSGETQYF. The variable domain in full, with the rest retrieved from reference TRBV5-1 and TRBJ2-5, is KAGVTQTPRYLIKTRGQQVTLSCSPISGHRSVSWYQQTPGQGLQFLFEYFSETQRNKGNFPGRFSGRQFSNSRSEMNVSTLELGDSALYLCASWSGTSGETQYFGPGTRLLVL.

The rearrangement links TRBV7-8 to TRBJ2-1; 8 bases fit TRBD2. After removal of 4 bases from V and 4 bases from J, the junction contained 9 bases not matched to a gene. Germline V gives CDR1 SGHVS, CDR2 FQNEAQ. This CDR3 comprises 16 residues. The CDR3 here is CASSSTAGGTYNEQFF. The DNA of the CDR3 is TGTGCCAGCAGCTCAACGGCGGGGGGAACGTACAATGAGCAGTTCTTC.

The rearrangement uses TRBV2 and TRBJ2-5; 8 bases match TRBD1. Losses at the gene ends were 7 bases for V and 2 bases for J; bases not matched to a gene: 6. Germline CDR1 SNHLY, CDR2 FYNNEI. This CDR3 is built from 14 residues. The CDR3 protein is CASTLYRGQETQYF. The CDR3 DNA sequence: TGTGCCAGCACCCTCTACAGGGGGCAAGAGACCCAGTACTTC.

J is TRBJ2-7 and V is TRBV27; the match to TRBD2 covers 9 bases. Germline lookup yields CDR1 MNHEY and CDR2 SMNVEV (reference sequence). The junction had 5 bases not matched to a gene; V was cut back by 1 base and J by 4 bases. This CDR3 comprises 15 residues. CDR3: CASSLYAGGPYEQYF. CDR3 DNA: TGTGCCAGCAGTTTATACGCGGGAGGGCCATACGAGCAGTACTTC.

To note about this clone: This specimen includes other DNA sequences encoding the same CDR3. The chain employs TRBV7-9 and TRBJ2-7; tentative D call: TRBD1 (5 bases). CDR1 SEHNR and CDR2 FQNEAQ come from the germline V gene (reference sequence). The length of the CDR3 is 13 residues. The V gene lost 3 bases and the J gene lost 3 bases, with 9 bases spanning the gap. The CDR3 coding sequence is TGTGCCAGCAGCTTGGGGCTGGGCTACGAGCAGTACTTC. Amino acid sequence: CASSLGLGYEQYF.

The J gene is TRBJ2-7, the V gene TRBV13; 8 bases match TRBD2. The CDR3 contains 11 residues. Unmatched junction bases numbered 0, after V lost 5 bases and J lost 6 bases. Looked up from germline, CDR1 is PRHDT and CDR2 is FYEKMQ (reference sequence). The CDR3 is CASSAGGEQYF. For the CDR3, the DNA is TGTGCCAGCAGCGCGGGGGGCGAGCAGTACTTC.

The chain couples TRBV13 to TRBJ1-2; no definite D call. V was pared by 2 bases and J by 7 bases, with 11 bases between. CDR3 length: 13 residues. Germline V gives CDR1 PRHDT, CDR2 FYEKMQ (reference sequence). The chain's CDR3 is CASSLKGGGGYTF. The CDR3, as DNA: TGTGCCAGCAGCTTAAAGGGTGGCGGTGGCTACACCTTC. Combining the CDR3 with reference TRBV13 and TRBJ1-2 gives the whole variable domain AAGVIQSPRHLIKEKRETATLKCYPIPRHDTVYWYQQGPGQDPQFLISFYEKMQSDKGSIPDRFSAQQFSDYHSELNMSSLELGDSALYFCASSLKGGGGYTFGSGTRLTVV.

About this clone itself: Distinct nucleotide sequences in the sample also encode this CDR3. The V call is TRBV5-1, the J call TRBJ2-7; possible D gene TRBD1, 6 bases. Looked up from germline, CDR1 is SGHRS and CDR2 is YFSETQ. The CDR3 is made up of 13 amino acids. V gave up 3 bases and J gave up 3 bases, with 10 bases separating them. CDR3 DNA: TGCGCCAGCAGCTATACGACAGGCTACGAGCAGTACTTC. This codes for CASSYTTGYEQYF.

The chain couples TRBV7-3 to TRBJ2-5; unclear D gene. With 8 bases removed from V and 4 bases from J, the gap between germline ends came to 20 bases. The germline V gene encodes CDR1 SGHTA and CDR2 FQGTGA. The CDR3 is made up of 15 amino acids. In DNA form, the CDR3 reads TGTGCCAGCTCTGGAGTCGGGTCAGCGTTAGAGACCCAGTACTTC. Amino acid sequence: CASSGVGSALETQYF.

About this clone: This specimen includes other DNA sequences encoding the same CDR3. The chain uses TRBV5-6 and TRBJ2-7, with D perhaps matching TRBD1 or TRBD2 (5 bases each). The V gene lost 6 bases and the J gene lost 1 base, with 8 bases spanning the gap. This CDR3 spans 12 amino acids. Germline values: CDR1 SGHDT, CDR2 YYEEEE. CDR3 DNA sequence: TGTGCCAGCAACGGGGCGTCCTACGAGCAGTACTTC. Translating it yields CASNGASYEQYF.

The chain joins TRBV6-5 to TRBJ2-5; unclear D gene. Trimming took off 5 bases at V and 1 base at J, with 11 bases between the two ends. This CDR3 is 14 amino acids long. The germline gives CDR1 MNHEY, CDR2 SVGAGI. CDR3 sequence (DNA): TGTGCCAGCAGTCCTCAAATTCTCCAAGAGACCCAGTACTTC. Protein product: CASSPQILQETQYF.

The chain joins TRBV6-5 to TRBJ2-7; 8 bases line up with TRBD2. Germline V gene lookup returns CDR1 MNHEY and CDR2 SVGAGI. The ends lost 6 bases at V and 6 bases at J; junction bases unmatched: 4. This CDR3 comprises 12 residues. The CDR3 loop reads CASSGLAPEQYF. Written as DNA, the CDR3 is TGTGCCAGCAGCGGACTAGCTCCCGAGCAGTACTTC.

The J gene is TRBJ2-3, the V gene TRBV30, with 9 bases matching TRBD1. V was pared by 0 bases and J by 5 bases, with 3 bases of the junction left unmatched. Germline V gene sequence: CDR1 GTSNPN, CDR2 SVGIG (reference sequence). The CDR3 totals 14 residues. This CDR3 reads CAWSVTGGRDTQYF. In nucleotides, the CDR3 is TGTGCCTGGAGTGTAACAGGGGGCCGAGATACGCAGTATTTT.

J is TRBJ2-7 and V is TRBV13, with unresolved D. Germline CDR1 reads PRHDT; CDR2 reads FYEKMQ (reference sequence). Trimming took 2 bases from V and 3 from J, leaving 8 bases between them. The CDR3 loop spans 13 amino acids. The CDR3 spells CASSLLGGYEQYF. CDR3 bases: TGTGCCAGCAGCTTACTTGGTGGCTACGAGCAGTACTTC.

The chain is built from TRBV28 and TRBJ2-7, with 9 bases matching TRBD1. The CDR3 consists of 15 residues. From germline, CDR1 is MDHEN and CDR2 SYDVKM. V gave up 2 bases and J gave up 6 bases; unmatched junction bases: 8. The CDR3 DNA follows: TGTGCCAGCAGTTTAAGGGACAGGGTTGGTTCCGAGCAGTACTTC. This encodes CASSLRDRVGSEQYF.

Turning to this clone: At one boundary the junction diverges from the germline segment, which might be a read error. Other DNA variants within this sample encode the same CDR3. The rearrangement uses TRBV2 and TRBJ1-5; maybe TRBD1 (6 bases). The CDR3 spans 14 residues. Germline values: CDR1 SNHLY, CDR2 FYNNEI. The CDR3 nucleotides are TGCGCCAGCAGTGCCGACAGGAGCAATCAGCCCCAGCATTTT. It yields the protein CASSADRSNQPQHF.

Points on this clone: Distinct nucleotide sequences in the sample also encode this CDR3. The rearrangement joins TRBV9 to TRBJ2-7; no clear D gene. The CDR3 is 13 amino acids. Germline V gene lookup returns CDR1 SGDLS and CDR2 YYNGEE. V dropped 2 bases and J dropped 0 bases, with 6 bases sitting between them. The CDR3 DNA is TGTGCCAGCAGCGTTAGTCCCTCCTACGAGCAGTACTTC. Amino acids: CASSVSPSYEQYF.

The V and J genes are TRBV7-8 and TRBJ2-1, with D possibly TRBD2 on 6 matching bases. CDR1 and CDR2 from the germline V gene are SGHVS and FQNEAQ. V was shortened by 1 base and J by 8 bases, with 12 bases between the two germline ends. This CDR3 is 14 amino acids long. For the CDR3, the DNA is TGTGCCAGCAGCTTAGGCCCCGGAGGGGATGAGCAGTTCTTC. Residues: CASSLGPGGDEQFF.

The J gene is TRBJ2-1, the V gene TRBV25-1; 7 bases are a match to TRBD2. J lost 3 bases, V lost 1 base, and 6 bases had no gene match. The germline CDR1 and CDR2 sequences are MGHDK and SYGVNS. CDR3 length: 16 residues. The CDR3 nucleotides are TGTGCCAGCAGTGAATCCGGGCGGGAGATCTACAATGAGCAGTTCTTC. Its protein product is CASSESGREIYNEQFF.

This chain uses TRBV5-6 with TRBJ2-7, with D hard to call. Trimming cost V 0 bases and J 6 bases, with 19 bases left between them. CDR1 SGHDT and CDR2 YYEEEE come from the germline V gene. The CDR3 runs 16 residues. CDR3 nucleotides: TGTGCCAGCAGCTTGGGTTTGCTGTCTTCGGGTAGCGAGCAGTACTTC. Its protein product is CASSLGLLSSGSEQYF.

The chain is built from TRBV7-9 and TRBJ2-5, with D possibly being TRBD1 or TRBD2 (5 bases each). Germline assignment: CDR1 SEHNR and CDR2 FQNEAQ (reference sequence). The CDR3 is made up of 17 amino acids. V lost 0 bases and J 2 bases, leaving 16 bases between the germline ends. This chain's CDR3 is CASSLAGLGPRQETQYF. CDR3 DNA: TGTGCCAGCAGCTTAGCGGGTCTGGGACCTCGGCAAGAGACCCAGTACTTC.

The chain recombines TRBV7-2 with TRBJ2-7, with 8 bases fitting TRBD1. In germline, CDR1 is SGHTA, CDR2 FQGNSA. Trimming cost V 5 bases and J 3 bases; bases outside gene matches: 15. The CDR3 has 17 amino acids. The CDR3 sequence is CASSPLPLGQALYEQYF. The CDR3 DNA is TGTGCCAGCAGCCCGCTCCCCCTGGGACAGGCACTCTACGAGCAGTACTTC.